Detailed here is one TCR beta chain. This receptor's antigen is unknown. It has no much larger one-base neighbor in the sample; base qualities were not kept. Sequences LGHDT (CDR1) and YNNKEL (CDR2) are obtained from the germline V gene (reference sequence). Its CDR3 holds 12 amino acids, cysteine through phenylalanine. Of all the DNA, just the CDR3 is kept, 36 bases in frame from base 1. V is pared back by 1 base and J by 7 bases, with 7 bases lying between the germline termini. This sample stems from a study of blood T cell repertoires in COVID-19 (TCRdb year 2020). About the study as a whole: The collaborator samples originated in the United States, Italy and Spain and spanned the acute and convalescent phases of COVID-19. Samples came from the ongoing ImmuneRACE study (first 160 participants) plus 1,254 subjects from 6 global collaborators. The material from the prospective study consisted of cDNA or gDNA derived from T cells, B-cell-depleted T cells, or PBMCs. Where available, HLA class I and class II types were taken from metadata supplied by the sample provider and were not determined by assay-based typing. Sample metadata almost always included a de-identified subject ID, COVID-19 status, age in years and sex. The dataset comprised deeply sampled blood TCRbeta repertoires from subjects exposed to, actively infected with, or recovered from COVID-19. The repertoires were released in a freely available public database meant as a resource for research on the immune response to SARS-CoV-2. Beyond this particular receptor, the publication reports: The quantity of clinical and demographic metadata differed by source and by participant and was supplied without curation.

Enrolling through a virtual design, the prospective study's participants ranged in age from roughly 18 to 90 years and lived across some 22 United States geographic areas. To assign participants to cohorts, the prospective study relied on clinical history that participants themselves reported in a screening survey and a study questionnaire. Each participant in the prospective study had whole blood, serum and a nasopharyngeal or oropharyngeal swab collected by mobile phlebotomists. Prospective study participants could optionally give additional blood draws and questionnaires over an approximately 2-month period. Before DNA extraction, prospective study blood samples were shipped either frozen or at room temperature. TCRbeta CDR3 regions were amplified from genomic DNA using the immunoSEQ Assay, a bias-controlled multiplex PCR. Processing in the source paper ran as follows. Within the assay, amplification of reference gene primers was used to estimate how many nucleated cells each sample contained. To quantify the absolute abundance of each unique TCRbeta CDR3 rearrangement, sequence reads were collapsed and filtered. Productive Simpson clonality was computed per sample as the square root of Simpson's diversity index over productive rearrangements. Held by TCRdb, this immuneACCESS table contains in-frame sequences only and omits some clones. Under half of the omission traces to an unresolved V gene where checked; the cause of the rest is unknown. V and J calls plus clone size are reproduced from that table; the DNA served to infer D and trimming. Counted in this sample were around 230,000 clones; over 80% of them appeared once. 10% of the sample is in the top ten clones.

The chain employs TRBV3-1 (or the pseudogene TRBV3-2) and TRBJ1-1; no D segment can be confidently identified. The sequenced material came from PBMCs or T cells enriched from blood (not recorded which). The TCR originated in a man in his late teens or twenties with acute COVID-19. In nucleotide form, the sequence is TGTGCCAGCAGCCAAGGGCGGGATGAAGCTTTCTTT. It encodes CASSQGRDEAFF.